One sample yielded the 14 T cell receptor beta chains listed below, sequenced in a study of regulatory T cells in long-lasting Graves disease. Time point described: persistent/refractory GD, antithyroid drugs over 5 years with positive TRAb. PBMC-extracted RNA yielded the TCR library. Both iRepertoire HTBI primers and Arm-PCR of CDR3 regions were used to build the TCR beta libraries. TCRdb recomputed calls from the multiplex PCR reads with MiXCR, one row per CDR3 protein. This repertoire shows 350,000 to 450,000 distinct CDR3 sequences, approximately 25% found once; its top ten account for under 35%. The starting material was peripheral blood mononuclear cells (PBMCs), obtained when the disease was refractory, from a patient treated with antithyroid drugs. Receptors originate from a woman aged 40 to 50 with Graves disease.

This clonotype was counted ten times or more. The chain employs TRBV12-3 or TRBV12-4 and TRBJ1-6; D gene uncertain. V lost 6 bases to trimming and J lost 0 bases, with 12 bases between them. The CDR3 length is 16 residues. The CDR3 sequence: CASSPDGSSYNSPLHF. The CDR3 DNA sequence: TGTGCCAGCAGCCCGGACGGTAGCTCCTATAATTCACCCCTCCACTTT.

This clonotype appeared many times. The chain combines TRBV6-1 with TRBJ1-1; no clear D gene. The ends were cut back, 6 bases at V and 1 base at J, with 9 bases in the middle. The CDR3 contains 13 residues. Germline V gene lookup returns CDR1 MNHNS and CDR2 SASEGT. CDR3 residues: CASRLQRNTEAFF. For the CDR3, the DNA is TGTGCCAGCAGGCTACAGAGGAACACTGAAGCTTTCTTT.

This clonotype was recorded at least ten times. The rearrangement joins TRBV7-9 to TRBJ2-5, with no clear D. The CDR3 is 14 amino acids. V gave up 5 bases and J gave up 0 bases, with 10 bases separating them. Germline V gene lookup returns CDR1 SEHNR and CDR2 FQNEAQ (reference sequence). CDR3: CASSPPTYQETQYF. The CDR3 DNA reads TGTGCCAGCAGCCCCCCGACGTACCAAGAGACCCAGTACTTC.

This clonotype was seen more than once but under ten times. The chain is built from TRBV12-3 or TRBV12-4 and TRBJ2-2, with D uncertain. V was pared by 8 bases and J by 8 bases, with 6 bases between. The CDR3 length is 10 residues. Written as DNA, the CDR3 is TGTGCCAGCGCCATGGGGGAGCTGTTTTTT. As protein: CASAMGELFF.

The chain employs TRBV7-2 and TRBJ2-5, with 9 bases identical to TRBD1. The CDR3 is made up of 14 amino acids. The junction had 5 bases not matched to a gene; V was cut back by 5 bases and J by 4 bases. The germline V gene has CDR1 SGHTA and CDR2 FQGNSA. The CDR3 nucleotides are TGTGCCAGCAGCCTACAGGGGGCCCCAGAGACCCAGTACTTC. Protein sequence: CASSLQGAPETQYF.

This clonotype was observed once. The V and J genes are TRBV20-1 and TRBJ2-7; 7 nucleotides match TRBD2. V trimming: 0 bases; J trimming: 5 bases; junction bases outside the gene matches: 10. The CDR3 is 15 residues long. Germline loops: CDR1 DFQATT, CDR2 SNEGSKA (reference sequence). In DNA form, the CDR3 reads TGCAGTGCTAGAGATCTTATGGGGGGGGAGAACGAGCAGTACTTC. Its protein is CSARDLMGGENEQYF.

This clonotype was seen ten or more times. The chain uses TRBV2 and TRBJ1-2; 8 nucleotides align to TRBD1. The junction had 5 bases not matched to a gene; V was cut back by 10 bases and J by 4 bases. Germline CDR1 and CDR2: SNHLY and FYNNEI. CDR3 length: 12 residues. Written as DNA, the CDR3 is TGTGCCACCGGGACAGGCCTCTATGGCTACACCTTC. This codes for CATGTGLYGYTF.

V usage is TRBV13 and J usage is TRBJ2-4; no clear D gene. Trimming pared 4 bases from V and 0 bases from J, leaving 7 bases between. This CDR3 is built from 14 residues. Germline lookup yields CDR1 PRHDT and CDR2 FYEKMQ (reference sequence). CDR3 coding DNA: TGTGCCAGCAGCTGGATCTTAGCCAAAAACATTCAGTACTTC. This translates into CASSWILAKNIQYF.

Points on this clonotype: With a much larger clone just one base away, this may be a read error. The V call is TRBV2, the J call TRBJ2-2, with D perhaps assigned TRBD1 or TRBD2 (5 bases each). CDR1 SNHLY and CDR2 FYNNEI come from the germline V gene. The CDR3 is made up of 15 amino acids. V shed 8 bases and J shed 0 bases, with 13 bases lying between them. The DNA for the CDR3 is TGTGCCAGCGGAGCTGGGGGAACGAACACCGGGGAGCTGTTTTTT. It encodes CASGAGGTNTGELFF.

The CDR3 nucleotides are TGTGCCAGCAGCCAAGATAAGGGAGGGGACTATGGCTACACCTTC. Translated, it gives CASSQDKGGDYGYTF. V and J are TRBV3-1 and TRBJ1-2, with TRBD1 as a possible D gene (5 bases). This CDR3 has 15 residues. From germline, CDR1 is LGHDT and CDR2 YNNKEL (reference sequence). The V and J ends lost 0 bases and 3 bases respectively, with 11 bases between them.

This clonotype was detected many times. The gene calls are TRBV6-1 and TRBJ1-4, with D possibly being TRBD1 (6 bases). The CDR3 spans 14 residues. Germline V gives CDR1 MNHNS, CDR2 SASEGT. V was trimmed by 3 bases and J by 8 bases, leaving 13 bases between them. In DNA form, the CDR3 reads TGTGCCAGCAGTGAGAGGGGGGCGGGGGAAAAACTGTTTTTT. It specifies CASSERGAGEKLFF.

This clonotype was observed many times. The chain links TRBV19 to TRBJ2-6; D unresolved. The germline gives CDR1 LNHDA, CDR2 SQIVND (reference sequence). This CDR3 has 17 residues. V was pared by 6 bases and J by 2 bases, with 17 bases between. The CDR3: CASREWPGVTGANVLTF. The CDR3 DNA is TGTGCCAGTAGAGAGTGGCCAGGCGTTACTGGGGCCAACGTCCTGACTTTC.

Details on this clonotype: A clone one base away is much larger, so this may be a read error. This sequence joins TRBV27 and TRBJ2-7, with D unclear. Trimming removed 5 bases at V and 4 bases at J, with 12 bases between. The length of the CDR3 is 13 residues. Germline CDR1 is MNHEY and CDR2 is SMNVEV (reference sequence). This CDR3 is CASSLFTAYEQYF. The CDR3 DNA reads TGTGCCAGCAGTCTCTTCACTGCTTACGAGCAGTACTTC.

This clonotype has a count of ten or more. The rearrangement links TRBV6-1 to TRBJ2-2; TRBD2 aligns across 7 bases. Germline trimming cut 6 bases from V and 0 bases from J; bases unmatched to any gene: 4. Germline CDR1 and CDR2: MNHNS and SASEGT. The CDR3 covers 15 residues. The CDR3 sequence is CASRIGLANTGELFF. The CDR3 nucleotides are TGTGCCAGCAGGATCGGACTAGCGAACACCGGGGAGCTGTTTTTT.